Listed below are T cell receptor beta chains from one sample, sequenced in a study of cytomegalovirus exposure and HLA in healthy donors. Repertoires were generated with immunoSEQ multiplex PCR, while TCRdb's copy carries only in-frame clones and drops some. The profile covers more than 140,000 clones, with roughly 91% appearing a single time and 2.5% to 4% taken by the ten largest. The sequenced sample was PBMCs. The source is a woman between 18 and 29 years old in good health and CMV-seropositive. Each CDR3 is given with its conserved first and last residue. D genes are given only for firm matches. For some rows the clone size is stated as once, few or many, or as a class when expanded; others skip it.

>TRBV11-2|NA|TRBD2|TRBJ2-6
TGTGCCAGCAGCCCCCGACTAGCGGGATCCCTCTCTGGGGCCAACGTCCTGACTTTC
CASSPRLAGSLSGANVLTF
>TRBV27|NA|NA|TRBJ1-5
TGTGCCTTCTTCCAGGGCAATCAGCCCCAGCATTTT
CAFFQGNQPQHF
>TRBV5-1|NA|TRBD2|TRBJ2-7
TGCGCCAGCAGCTTGGCGATTTCTAGCGGATCCTACGAGCAGTACTTC
CASSLAISSGSYEQYF
>TRBV18|NA|NA|TRBJ2-5
TGTGCCAGCTCAAGGAGCGTCCAAGAGACCCAGTACTTC
CASSRSVQETQYF
>TRBV19|NA|TRBD2|TRBJ2-1
TGTGCCAGTAGTATAGGGACTAGCGGGAGTCCGAAGTTCTTC
CASSIGTSGSPKFF
>TRBV28|NA|NA|TRBJ1-1
TGTGCCAGCAGTTTACTGCGGGTTGGGACTGAAGCTTTCTTT
CASSLLRVGTEAFF
>TRBV7-9|NA|NA|TRBJ2-7
TGTGCCAGCAGCTTAGTTGGAGACTACGAGCAGTACTTC
CASSLVGDYEQYF
>TRBV29-1|NA|NA|TRBJ2-4
TGCAGCGCCTTTGGCGGGGTCAAAAACATTCAGTACTTC
CSAFGGVKNIQYF
>TRBV19|NA|NA|TRBJ1-4
TGTGCCAGTAGTATATCGACTCCTCGGGGTGAAAAACTGTTTTTT
CASSISTPRGEKLFF
>TRBV5-4|NA|NA|TRBJ2-1
TGTGCCAGCAGCTCCAGGTGGGAGCAGTTCTTC
CASSSRWEQFF
>TRBV5-6|once|TRBD1|TRBJ1-1
TGTGCCAGCAAGGACAGGAGATTCATGAACACTGAAGCTTTCTTT
CASKDRRFMNTEAFF
>TRBV6-6|NA|TRBD2|TRBJ2-1
TGTGCCAGCAGTGGAGCGGGAGGAGCCTACAATGAGCAGTTCTTC
CASSGAGGAYNEQFF
>TRBV5-1|NA|TRBD1|TRBJ1-1
TGCGCCAGCAGCCCTGACAGGGGCACTGAAGCTTTCTTT
CASSPDRGTEAFF
>TRBV2|NA|NA|TRBJ1-1
TGTGCCAGCAGGTACGAGGGTAACACTGAAGCTTTCTTT
CASRYEGNTEAFF
>TRBV19|NA|NA|TRBJ2-7
TGTGCCAGTACCCTATCGGCAGGGGCCATTGGGAGCGAGCAGTACTTC
CASTLSAGAIGSEQYF
>TRBV29-1|once|NA|TRBJ1-5
TGCAGCGTTGAATGGGGGGATGGTCAGCCCCAGCATTTT
CSVEWGDGQPQHF
>TRBV6-5|NA|NA|TRBJ1-5
TGTGCCAGCAGTTACTCCCGGGACACCCTAAATCAGCCCCAGCATTTT
CASSYSRDTLNQPQHF
>TRBV15|NA|NA|TRBJ2-5
TGTGCCACCAGCAGAGATCGGGGCCAAGAGACCCAGTACTTC
CATSRDRGQETQYF
>TRBV5-4|NA|NA|TRBJ1-3
TGTGCCAGCAGCTTGGACGGGGGAACAGGAAACACCATATATTTT
CASSLDGGTGNTIYF
>TRBV5-4|NA|NA|TRBJ1-4
TGTGCCAGCAGCTTCTCGGGGGTTAATGAAAAACTGTTTTTT
CASSFSGVNEKLFF
>TRBV2|NA|NA|TRBJ2-3
TGTGCCAGCAGGCAGGACTACCTCATGGCAGATACGCAGTATTTT
CASRQDYLMADTQYF
>TRBV7-9|NA|NA|TRBJ1-5
TGTGCCAGCAGCTTAGGGAGGGTTAGCAATCAGCCCCAGCATTTT
CASSLGRVSNQPQHF
>TRBV15|once|TRBD1|TRBJ1-2
TGTGCCACCAGCACCACCTCAGGGGGCGATGGCTACACCTTC
CATSTTSGGDGYTF
>TRBV28|NA|NA|TRBJ2-7
TGTGCCAGCAGTTTGATCGGCGGGATGGGCTCCTACGAGCAGTACTTC
CASSLIGGMGSYEQYF
>TRBV6-5|NA|NA|TRBJ2-4
TGTGCCAGCAGTTACTCCCAACAGCTAGCCAAAAACATTCAGTACTTC
CASSYSQQLAKNIQYF
>TRBV6-5|NA|NA|TRBJ2-5
TGTGCCAGCAGTATCGCAGGGGGGACTCAAGAGACCCAGTACTTC
CASSIAGGTQETQYF
>TRBV2|NA|TRBD1|TRBJ2-7
TGTGCCAGCAGTGTAACAGGGGTCGAGCAGTACTTC
CASSVTGVEQYF
>TRBV12-5|NA|NA|TRBJ2-1
TGTGCTAGTGGTTTGGACAGATCGAATGAGCAGTTCTTC
CASGLDRSNEQFF
>TRBV9|NA|TRBD1|TRBJ1-3
TGTGCCAGCAGCGTAGGAGGCAGGGGGCCAGGAAACACCATATATTTT
CASSVGGRGPGNTIYF
>TRBV11-3|NA|TRBD2|TRBJ2-1
TGTGCCAGCAGCTTAGTCTTAGCGGGAGCTCACAATGAGCAGTTCTTC
CASSLVLAGAHNEQFF
>TRBV29-1|NA|NA|TRBJ1-4
TGCAGCCTCCGGGACTCGGGACCGGGAGAAAAACTGTTTTTT
CSLRDSGPGEKLFF
>TRBV6-1|NA|TRBD2|TRBJ2-1
TGTGCCAGCAGTCCGACTAGCTTCACCTACAATGAGCAGTTCTTC
CASSPTSFTYNEQFF
>TRBV7-2|NA|TRBD2|TRBJ2-7
TGTGCCAGCAGCGAACTAGCGGGAATGACGGAGCAGTACTTC
CASSELAGMTEQYF
>TRBV4-3|NA|NA|TRBJ1-1
TGCGCCAGCAGCCTAAATCGACGGCGGAGGGGTGAAGCTTTCTTT
CASSLNRRRRGEAFF
>TRBV19|NA|TRBD1|TRBJ1-2
TGTGCCAGTAGTATCCCCGACAGGGTGGGTGGCTACACCTTC
CASSIPDRVGGYTF
>TRBV27|NA|NA|TRBJ2-5
TGTGCCAGCAGTGAACTAGGAACTCAAGAGACCCAGTACTTC
CASSELGTQETQYF
>TRBV9|NA|NA|TRBJ2-5
TGTGCCAGCAGCGGGCTAGCGACCCCGGGGACCCAGTACTTC
CASSGLATPGTQYF
>TRBV9|NA|TRBD2|TRBJ2-2
TGTGCCAGCAGCGTAGGGGGCGGGAGCGATACCGGGGAGCTGTTTTTT
CASSVGGGSDTGELFF
>TRBV9|NA|TRBD2|TRBJ2-1
TGTGCCAGCAGCGTAGCTACGGTGGGGGAGGGCCCTGGAGAGCAGTTCTTC
CASSVATVGEGPGEQFF
>TRBV28|NA|NA|TRBJ2-7
TGTGCCAGCAGTTTAGGCGGGACCTACGAGCAGTACTTC
CASSLGGTYEQYF
>TRBV6-5|NA|NA|TRBJ1-4
TGTGCCAGCAGTATTTCCGGGACAACTAATGAAAAACTGTTTTTT
CASSISGTTNEKLFF
>TRBV5-6|NA|NA|TRBJ2-7
TGTGCCAGCAGCGGCCGGGACATTCATCACGAGCAGTACTTC
CASSGRDIHHEQYF
>TRBV7-7|NA|TRBD1|TRBJ2-6
TGTGCCAGCAGCGACGGACAGGCGGGGGCCAACGTCCTGACTTTC
CASSDGQAGANVLTF
>TRBV11-2|NA|TRBD2|TRBJ2-3
TGTGCCAGCAGCTTTCCCGCCGGACTAGCGAAAATCACAGATACGCAGTATTTT
CASSFPAGLAKITDTQYF
>TRBV30|NA|NA|TRBJ1-4
TGTGCCTGGAGTCCAGGGATTAATGAAAAACTGTTTTTT
CAWSPGINEKLFF
>TRBV5-8|NA|TRBD1|TRBJ2-3
TGTGCCAGCAGCACTGACAGGGACACAGATACGCAGTATTTT
CASSTDRDTDTQYF
>TRBV6-1|NA|TRBD2|TRBJ2-5
TGTGCCAGCAGTGAAAGTCCGCTAGCGGGAGATGAGACCCAGTACTTC
CASSESPLAGDETQYF
>TRBV5-8|NA|TRBD1|TRBJ1-4
TGTGCCAGCACTTCGGGGACAGGAGGTGAAAAACTGTTTTTT
CASTSGTGGEKLFF
>TRBV6-5|NA|NA|TRBJ2-7
TGTGCCAGCAGAGTACTCAGGGGAGGGACCTACGAGCAGTACTTC
CASRVLRGGTYEQYF